What follows are 10 T cell receptor beta chains derived from one specimen sequenced in a study of blood T cell repertoires in COVID-19. Method: immunoSEQ multiplex PCR; TCRdb's copy keeps in-frame clones and lacks some. The sample holds a few hundred thousand clones, roughly 83% seen once. Material for sequencing was peripheral blood. The receptors come from a man aged 80 or over with acute or convalescent COVID-19.

This clone has just a few counts. This rearrangement joins TRBV5-4 to TRBJ2-2; 9 bases map to TRBD1. The CDR3 runs to 16 residues. V lost 4 bases, J lost 6 bases, and 10 bases stayed unmatched. CDR1 is SGHNT, CDR2 YYREEE, per germline (reference sequence). CDR3 loop: CASSDAPGTGSGELFF. CDR3 DNA sequence: TGTGCCAGCAGCGACGCCCCCGGGACAGGGTCCGGGGAGCTGTTTTTT.

The J gene is TRBJ1-2, the V gene TRBV6-1; D call uncertain. Germline CDR1 is MNHNS and CDR2 is SASEGT. The length of the CDR3 is 15 residues. Deletions cut 2 bases from V and 4 bases from J, with 14 bases between. The CDR3 is CASSEWEVFSYGYTF. CDR3 bases: TGTGCCAGCAGTGAATGGGAGGTATTCTCCTATGGCTACACCTTC.

The genes are TRBV3-1 (or the pseudogene TRBV3-2) and TRBJ1-2; no reliable D call. V dropped 3 bases and J dropped 5 bases, with 13 bases sitting between them. The CDR3 is 14 residues long. The V gene's germline CDR1 is LGHDT and CDR2 YNNKEL (reference sequence). CDR3 bases: TGTGCCAGCAGCCAGAACTCCGGCGGGTATGGCTACACCTTC. Protein sequence: CASSQNSGGYGYTF.

The rearrangement uses TRBV18 and TRBJ1-6; D gene unclear. The CDR3 length is 14 residues. V was cut by 3 bases and J by 7 bases, with 10 bases left in between. Germline V gene sequence: CDR1 KGHSH, CDR2 LQKENI. The CDR3 DNA reads TGTGCCAGCTCACCCCTTAACGAGAATTCACCCCTCCACTTT. Its translation: CASSPLNENSPLHF.

J is TRBJ2-7 and V is TRBV18; possible D gene TRBD1, 7 bases. Germline CDR1 and CDR2: KGHSH and LQKENI. V lost 4 bases and J lost 5, with 15 bases in between. This CDR3 is built from 14 residues. The CDR3 DNA follows: TGTGCCAGCTCACACGGAGGGGGCAGCGACGAGCAGTACTTC. Amino acid sequence: CASSHGGGSDEQYF.

The rearrangement uses TRBV7-6 and TRBJ1-1, with D unclear. V shed 5 bases and J shed 3 bases, with 16 bases lying between them. The CDR3 has 15 amino acids. From germline, CDR1 is SGHVS and CDR2 FNYEAQ. Written as DNA, the CDR3 is TGTGCCAGCAGCGCCCGCGGAGCGGCTGACACTGAAGCTTTCTTT. Protein sequence: CASSARGAADTEAFF.

J is TRBJ1-6 and V is TRBV3-1 (or the pseudogene TRBV3-2); D unclear. This CDR3 is 12 amino acids long. The ends were cut back, 0 bases at V and 14 bases at J, with 8 bases in the middle. The germline CDR1 and CDR2 sequences are LGHDT and YNNKEL (reference sequence). As DNA, the CDR3 is TGTGCCAGCAGCCAAGAGAGGGTAACCCTCCACTTT. Its translation is CASSQERVTLHF.

The V call is TRBV3-1 (or the pseudogene TRBV3-2), the J call TRBJ1-4; 8 bases match TRBD1. V gave up 7 bases and J gave up 6 bases; unmatched junction bases: 10. The germline CDR1 and CDR2 sequences are LGHDT and YNNKEL (reference sequence). This CDR3 region has 15 residues. The CDR3 region is CASTDRGGGDEKLFF. The CDR3 DNA sequence: TGTGCCAGCACCGACAGGGGAGGGGGAGATGAAAAACTGTTTTTT.

The genes are TRBV19 and TRBJ2-1; 12 bases fit TRBD2. After removal of 4 bases from V and 8 bases from J, the junction contained 6 bases not matched to a gene. CDR1 and CDR2 from the germline V gene are LNHDA and SQIVND (reference sequence). This CDR3 contains 15 residues. The CDR3 DNA reads TGTGCCAGTAGTAAAACTAGCGGGGGGTTCGATGAGCAGTTCTTC. It translates to CASSKTSGGFDEQFF.

This sequence joins TRBV28 and TRBJ1-5; 7 bases map to TRBD1. The trim removed 5 bases at V and 7 bases at J, leaving 8 bases unmatched. The CDR3 length is 14 residues. CDR1 and CDR2 (germline): MDHEN, SYDVKM. The CDR3 DNA is TGTGCCAGCAGTCCCGGACAGGCATCCCAGCCCCAGCATTTT. Translation gives CASSPGQASQPQHF.